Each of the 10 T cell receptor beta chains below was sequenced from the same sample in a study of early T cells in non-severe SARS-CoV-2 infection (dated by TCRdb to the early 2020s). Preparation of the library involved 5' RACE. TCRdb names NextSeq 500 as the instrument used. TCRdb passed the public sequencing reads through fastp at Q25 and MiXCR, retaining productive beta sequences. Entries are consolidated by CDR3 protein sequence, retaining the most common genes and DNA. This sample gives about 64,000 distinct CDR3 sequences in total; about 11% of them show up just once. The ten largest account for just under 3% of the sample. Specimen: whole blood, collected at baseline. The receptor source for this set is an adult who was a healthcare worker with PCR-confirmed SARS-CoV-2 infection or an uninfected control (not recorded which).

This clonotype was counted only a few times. The CDR3 DNA reads as TGCAGTGCTCGACAGGTGAGCAATCAGCCCCAGCATTTT. Protein product: CSARQVSNQPQHF. The chain joins TRBV20-1 to TRBJ1-5; D possibly corresponds to TRBD1 (6 bases). CDR3 size: 13 residues. Trimming removed 5 bases at V and 1 base at J, with 9 bases between. Germline CDR1 is DFQATT and CDR2 is SNEGSKA (reference sequence).

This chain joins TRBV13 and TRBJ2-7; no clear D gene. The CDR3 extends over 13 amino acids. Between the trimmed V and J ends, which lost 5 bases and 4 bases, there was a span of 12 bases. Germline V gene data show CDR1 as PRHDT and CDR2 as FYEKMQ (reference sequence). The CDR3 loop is CASSPRSEYEQYF. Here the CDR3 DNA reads TGTGCCAGCAGCCCAAGAAGCGAGTACGAGCAGTACTTC.

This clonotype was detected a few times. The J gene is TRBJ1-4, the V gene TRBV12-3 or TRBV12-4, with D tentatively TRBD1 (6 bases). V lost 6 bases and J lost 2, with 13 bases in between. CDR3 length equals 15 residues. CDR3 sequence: CASRPTGSTNEKLFF. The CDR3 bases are TGTGCCAGCAGACCTACAGGGTCGACTAATGAAAAACTGTTTTTT.

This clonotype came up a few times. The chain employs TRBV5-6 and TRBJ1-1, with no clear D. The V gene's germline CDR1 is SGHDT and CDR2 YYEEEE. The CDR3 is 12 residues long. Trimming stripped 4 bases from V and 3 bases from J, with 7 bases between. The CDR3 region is CASSDYDTEAFF. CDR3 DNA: TGTGCCAGCAGCGACTACGACACTGAAGCTTTCTTT.

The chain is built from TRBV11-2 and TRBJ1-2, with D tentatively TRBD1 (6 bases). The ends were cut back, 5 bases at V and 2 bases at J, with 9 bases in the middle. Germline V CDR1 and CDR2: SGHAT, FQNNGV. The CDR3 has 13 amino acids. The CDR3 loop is CASSDTGNYGYTF. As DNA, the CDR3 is TGTGCCAGCAGCGATACAGGGAACTATGGCTACACCTTC.

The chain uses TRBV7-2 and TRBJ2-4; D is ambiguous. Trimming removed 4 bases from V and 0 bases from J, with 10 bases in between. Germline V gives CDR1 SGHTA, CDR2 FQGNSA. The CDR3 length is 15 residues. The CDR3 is CASSSGRLAKNIQYF. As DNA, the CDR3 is TGTGCCAGCAGCTCCGGGCGACTAGCCAAAAACATTCAGTACTTC.

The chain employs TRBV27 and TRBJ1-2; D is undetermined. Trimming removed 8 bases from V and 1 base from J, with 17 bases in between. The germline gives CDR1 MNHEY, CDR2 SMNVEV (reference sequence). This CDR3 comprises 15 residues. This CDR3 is CASGLVRQVNYGYTF. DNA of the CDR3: TGTGCCAGCGGCCTAGTCCGGCAGGTTAACTATGGCTACACCTTC.

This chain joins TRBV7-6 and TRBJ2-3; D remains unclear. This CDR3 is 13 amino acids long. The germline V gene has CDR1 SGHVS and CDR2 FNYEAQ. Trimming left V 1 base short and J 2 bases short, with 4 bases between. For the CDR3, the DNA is TGTGCCAGCAGCTTAGGATACACAGATACGCAGTATTTT. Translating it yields CASSLGYTDTQYF.

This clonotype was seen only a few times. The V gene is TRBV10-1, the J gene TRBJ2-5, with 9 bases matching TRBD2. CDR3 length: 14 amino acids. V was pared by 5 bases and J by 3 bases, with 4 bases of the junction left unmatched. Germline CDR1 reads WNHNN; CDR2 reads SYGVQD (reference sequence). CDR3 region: CASSPPSGEETQYF. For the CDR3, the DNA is TGCGCCAGCAGTCCCCCTAGCGGGGAAGAGACCCAGTACTTC.

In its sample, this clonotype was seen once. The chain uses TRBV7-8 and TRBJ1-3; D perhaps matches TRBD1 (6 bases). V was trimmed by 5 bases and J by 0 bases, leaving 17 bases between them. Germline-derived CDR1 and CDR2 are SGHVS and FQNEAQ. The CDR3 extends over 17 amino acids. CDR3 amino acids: CASSRDILLTSGNTIYF. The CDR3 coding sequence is TGTGCCAGCAGCCGGGACATCTTGCTGACCTCTGGAAACACCATATATTTT.